Sequencing of this T cell receptor beta chain was carried out in a study of tumor-infiltrating lymphocytes in primary liver carcinoma. This clonotype was seen many times. DNA and RNA were both co-extracted from around 20-30 mg of bulk tissue that had not been sorted. Researchers generated TCR beta cDNA from around 510 ng of total RNA, relying on a constant-region primer. Employing slightly modified ARM-PCR, three nested multiplex PCR rounds were run, and these gave rise to the TCR beta libraries. Use of TRBV1-TRBV30 forward primers with a C-beta reverse primer characterized the first two PCR rounds, which lasted roughly 9 cycles each. TCRdb reprocessed the multiplex PCR reads via MiXCR and lists one record per CDR3 protein. Of some 100,000 distinct CDR3 sequences in the sample, approximately 70% were seen once. Germline V gene lookup returns CDR1 SGHRS and CDR2 YFSETQ. Trimming took 0 bases from V and 8 from J, leaving 14 bases between them. This CDR3 is built from 14 residues.

This chain joins TRBV5-1 and TRBJ1-2; D unclear. Sequencing was done on a sample of liver tumor tissue from sampling region 2. Subset specified: tumor region T2, inferior pole. The receptor's source is a woman aged 55-75 years with primary liver carcinoma and hepatitis B virus infection. The DNA of the CDR3 is TGCGCCAGCAGCTTGGAGATCGGGTTCGGGGGCTACACCTTC. Translating it yields CASSLEIGFGGYTF.